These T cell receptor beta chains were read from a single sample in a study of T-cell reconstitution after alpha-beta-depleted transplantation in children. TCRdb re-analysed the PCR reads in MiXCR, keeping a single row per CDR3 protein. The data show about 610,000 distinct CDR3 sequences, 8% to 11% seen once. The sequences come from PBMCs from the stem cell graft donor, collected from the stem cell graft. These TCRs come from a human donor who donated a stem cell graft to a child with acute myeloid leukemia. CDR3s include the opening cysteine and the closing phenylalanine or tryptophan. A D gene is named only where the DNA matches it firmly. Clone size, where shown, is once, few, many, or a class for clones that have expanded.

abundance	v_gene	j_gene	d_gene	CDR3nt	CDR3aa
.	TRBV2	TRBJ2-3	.	TGTGCCAGCAGTGAAGCGGAAGGGGCAGGCACAGATACGCAGTATTTT	CASSEAEGAGTDTQYF
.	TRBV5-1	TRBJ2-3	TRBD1	TGCGCCAGCAGCGCCGGGACAGGGAATACAGATACGCAGTATTTT	CASSAGTGNTDTQYF
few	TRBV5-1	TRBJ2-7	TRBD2	TGCGCCAGCAGCTTGGGGGGACTAGCGGACCACGAGCAGTACTTC	CASSLGGLADHEQYF
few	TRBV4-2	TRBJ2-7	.	TGTGCCAGCAGCAAAGTGGAAGGCGAGCAGTACTTC	CASSKVEGEQYF
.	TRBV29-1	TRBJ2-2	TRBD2	TGCAGCGTTGACACTAGCGGGAACACCGGGGAGCTGTTTTTT	CSVDTSGNTGELFF
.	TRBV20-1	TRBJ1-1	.	TGCAGTGCGATGAAAAGGTTTCCCATGAACACTGAAGCTTTCTTT	CSAMKRFPMNTEAFF
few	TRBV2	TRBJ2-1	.	TGTGCCAGCAGTCAGGGCGATGCGGGATTTGGAAATGAGCAGTTCTTC	CASSQGDAGFGNEQFF
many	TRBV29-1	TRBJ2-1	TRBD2	TGCAGCGTCCCATCTAGCGGGCCATACAATGAGCAGTTCTTC	CSVPSSGPYNEQFF
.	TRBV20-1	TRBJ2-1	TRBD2	TGCAGTGCTGGAACTAGCGGGAGGGCAACCCTGGGGCAGTTCTTC	CSAGTSGRATLGQFF
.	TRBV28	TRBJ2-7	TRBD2	TGTGCCAGCAGTTTTCCCACGGGACTAGCGGGAGCTCTTACCTCCTACGAGCAGTACTTC	CASSFPTGLAGALTSYEQYF
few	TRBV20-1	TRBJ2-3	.	TGCAGTGCTCTCTATGGTGGGGCAGATACGCAGTATTTT	CSALYGGADTQYF
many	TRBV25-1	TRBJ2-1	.	TGTGCCAGCAGTGGCCTGACTAGTTCCTACAATGAGCAGTTCTTC	CASSGLTSSYNEQFF
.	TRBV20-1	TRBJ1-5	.	TGCAGTGCCCGACCAAGGAGGATGCCGGACAGCAGCCTCTATAGCAATCAGCCCCAGCATTTT	CSARPRRMPDSSLYSNQPQHF
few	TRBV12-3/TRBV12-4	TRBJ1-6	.	TGTGCCAGCAGTTACGGGACTGGTTCACCCCTCCGCTTT	CASSYGTGSPLRF
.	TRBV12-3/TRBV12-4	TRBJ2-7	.	TGTGCCAGCAGTTCCCCAACAGGGTCCCTCTCCTACGAGCAGTACTTC	CASSSPTGSLSYEQYF
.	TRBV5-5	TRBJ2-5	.	TGTGCCAGCAGCTTGGACGGGGCGACCCAGTACTTC	CASSLDGATQYF
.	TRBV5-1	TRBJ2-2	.	TGCGCCAGCAGCTTGACACCCGACCTGAACACCGGGGAGCTGTTTTTT	CASSLTPDLNTGELFF
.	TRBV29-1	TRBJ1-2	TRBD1	TGCAGCGTTGAAGATCGGGGGACAGGAAGCGGAAACTATGGCTACACCTTC	CSVEDRGTGSGNYGYTF
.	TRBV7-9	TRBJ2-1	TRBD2	TGTGCCAGCAGCCAAACCGGGACTAGATTCTATGAGCAGTTCTTC	CASSQTGTRFYEQFF
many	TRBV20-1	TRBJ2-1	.	TGCAGTGCTAGAGGTCGCGGCGTCAATGAGCAGTTCTTC	CSARGRGVNEQFF
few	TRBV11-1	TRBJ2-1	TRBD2	TGTGCCAGCAGCTTGGGTAGCGGGCAGTACAATGAGCAGTTCTTC	CASSLGSGQYNEQFF
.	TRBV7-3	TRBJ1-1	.	TGTGCCAGCAGCTCTACAGGATACACTGAAGCTTTCTTT	CASSSTGYTEAFF
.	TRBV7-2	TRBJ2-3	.	TGTGCCAGCAGCCCACAGATGGATACGCAGTATTTT	CASSPQMDTQYF
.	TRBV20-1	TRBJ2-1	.	TGCAGTGCTTTTCACCAGAATGAGCAGTTCTTC	CSAFHQNEQFF
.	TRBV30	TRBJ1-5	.	TGTGCCTGGAGTGTAAATCCGTCAATACAGCCCCAGCATTTT	CAWSVNPSIQPQHF
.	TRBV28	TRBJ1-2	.	TGTGCCACAAACTATGGCTACACCTTC	CATNYGYTF
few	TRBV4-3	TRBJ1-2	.	TGCGCCAGCAGCCCCAAGATCGGGATACGGGGCTACACCTTC	CASSPKIGIRGYTF